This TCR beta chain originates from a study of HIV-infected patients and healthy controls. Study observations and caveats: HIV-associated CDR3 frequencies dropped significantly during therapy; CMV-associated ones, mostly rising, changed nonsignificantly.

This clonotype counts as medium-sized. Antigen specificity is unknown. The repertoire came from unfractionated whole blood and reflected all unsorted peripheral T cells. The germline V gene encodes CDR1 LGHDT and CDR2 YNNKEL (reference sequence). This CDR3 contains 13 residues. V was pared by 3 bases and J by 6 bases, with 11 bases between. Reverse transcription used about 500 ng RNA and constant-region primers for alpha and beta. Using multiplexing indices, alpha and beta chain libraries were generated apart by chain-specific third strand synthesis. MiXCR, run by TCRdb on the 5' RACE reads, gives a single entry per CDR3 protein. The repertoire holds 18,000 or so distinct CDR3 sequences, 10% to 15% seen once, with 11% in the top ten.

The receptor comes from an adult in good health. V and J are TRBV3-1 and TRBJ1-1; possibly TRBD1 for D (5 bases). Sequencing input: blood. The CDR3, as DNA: TGTGCCAGCAGCCAGGTGGGGGGGGCTGAAGCTTTCTTT. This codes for CASSQVGGAEAFF.